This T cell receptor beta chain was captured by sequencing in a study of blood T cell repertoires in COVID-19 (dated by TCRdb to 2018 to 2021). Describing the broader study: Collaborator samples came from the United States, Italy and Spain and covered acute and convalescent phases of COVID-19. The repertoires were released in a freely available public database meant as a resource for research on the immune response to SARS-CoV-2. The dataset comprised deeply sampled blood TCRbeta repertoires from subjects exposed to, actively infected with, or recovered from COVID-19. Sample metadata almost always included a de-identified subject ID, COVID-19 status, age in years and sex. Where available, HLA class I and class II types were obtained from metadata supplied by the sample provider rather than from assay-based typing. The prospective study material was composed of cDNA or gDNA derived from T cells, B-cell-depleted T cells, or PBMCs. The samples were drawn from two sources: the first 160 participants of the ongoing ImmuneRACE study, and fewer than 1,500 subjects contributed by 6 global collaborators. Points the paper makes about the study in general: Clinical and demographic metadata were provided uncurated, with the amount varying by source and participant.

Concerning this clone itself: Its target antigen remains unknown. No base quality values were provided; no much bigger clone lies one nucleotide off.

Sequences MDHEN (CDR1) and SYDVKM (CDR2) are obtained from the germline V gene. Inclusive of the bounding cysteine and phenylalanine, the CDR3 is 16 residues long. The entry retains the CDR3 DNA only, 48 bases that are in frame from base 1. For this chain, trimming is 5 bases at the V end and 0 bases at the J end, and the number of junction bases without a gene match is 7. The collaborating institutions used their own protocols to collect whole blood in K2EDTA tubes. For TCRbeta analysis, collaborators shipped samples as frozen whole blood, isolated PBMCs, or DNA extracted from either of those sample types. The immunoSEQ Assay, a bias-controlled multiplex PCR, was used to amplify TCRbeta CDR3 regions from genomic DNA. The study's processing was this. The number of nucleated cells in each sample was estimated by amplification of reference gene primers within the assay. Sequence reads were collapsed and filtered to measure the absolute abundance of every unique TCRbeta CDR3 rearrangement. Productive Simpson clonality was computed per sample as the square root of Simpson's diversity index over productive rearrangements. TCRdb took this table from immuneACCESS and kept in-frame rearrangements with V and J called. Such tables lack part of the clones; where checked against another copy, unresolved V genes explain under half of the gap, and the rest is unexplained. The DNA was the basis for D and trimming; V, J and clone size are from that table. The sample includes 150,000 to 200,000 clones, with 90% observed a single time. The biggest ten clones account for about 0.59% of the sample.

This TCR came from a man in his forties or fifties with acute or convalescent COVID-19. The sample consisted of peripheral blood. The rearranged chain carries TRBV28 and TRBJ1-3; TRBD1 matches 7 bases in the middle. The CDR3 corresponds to CASSLDTGDSGNTIYF. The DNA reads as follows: TGTGCCAGCAGTCTAGATACAGGGGACTCTGGAAACACCATATATTTT.